The 24 T cell receptor beta chains below all came from one sample that was sequenced in a study of radiotherapy plus CTLA-4 blockade in lung cancer. Clones were sequenced by immunoSEQ multiplex PCR, and TCRdb holds only the in-frame ones, with some missing. The sample consists of about 85,000 clones, more than 75% of them appearing once. The material sequenced was peripheral blood, taken from a patient treated with radiotherapy plus ipilimumab. The receptors originated from a human donor with non-small cell lung cancer who had a partial response to radiotherapy plus ipilimumab.

This chain uses TRBV5-6 with TRBJ2-7; 7 nucleotides match TRBD2. Germline CDR1 and CDR2: SGHDT and YYEEEE. Unmatched junction bases numbered 12, after V lost 1 base and J lost 5 bases. This CDR3 is 16 amino acids long. CDR3 protein: CASSLLTRREGNEQYF. The DNA for the CDR3 is TGTGCCAGCAGCTTGTTAACTAGGAGGGAGGGGAACGAGCAGTACTTC.

The CDR3 here is CASSQDWGDWYGYTF. The CDR3 nucleotides read TGCGCCAGCAGCCAAGACTGGGGGGACTGGTATGGCTACACCTTC. This rearrangement joins TRBV4-1 to TRBJ1-2, with D possibly matching TRBD1 (5 bases). There are 15 residues in the CDR3. Trimming pared 0 bases from V and 5 bases from J, leaving 13 bases between. CDR1 is MGHRA, CDR2 YSYEKL, per germline.

V is TRBV28 and J is TRBJ2-7; D may be TRBD1 (6 bases). Trimming cost V 8 bases and J 0 bases, with 20 bases left between them. Germline loops: CDR1 MDHEN, CDR2 SYDVKM. The CDR3 is 16 amino acids. This CDR3 is CASADRYSESSYEQYV. CDR3 nucleotides: TGTGCCAGCGCCGACAGGTACTCAGAGAGCTCCTACGAGCAGTACGTC.

The chain recombines TRBV19 with TRBJ2-3; a weak D match, TRBD1 (6 bases). The CDR3 has 18 residues. The germline V and J ends were trimmed by 5 bases and 0 bases, with 21 bases remaining between them. Germline V gene data show CDR1 as LNHDA and CDR2 as SQIVND (reference sequence). The CDR3 reads CASSSRQAHSPSTDTQYF. The CDR3 bases are TGTGCCAGTAGTTCGCGACAGGCCCACTCCCCTAGCACAGATACGCAGTATTTT.

The chain combines TRBV6-6 with TRBJ1-3; no reliable D call. Trimming removed 5 bases at V and 0 bases at J, with 8 bases between. Germline values: CDR1 MNHNY, CDR2 SVGAGI (reference sequence). The CDR3 covers 14 residues. The CDR3 spells CASSPEYSGNTIYF. CDR3 in DNA: TGTGCCAGCAGTCCCGAGTACTCTGGAAACACCATATATTTT.

The chain uses TRBV28 and TRBJ2-5; 8 bases fit TRBD1. This CDR3 has 16 amino acids. In germline, CDR1 is MDHEN, CDR2 SYDVKM. J was trimmed by 2 bases and V by 5 bases; bases with no gene match: 10. CDR3 in DNA: TGTGCCAGCAGTCGGATTGGGACAGGACCACAAGAGACCCAGTACTTC. Translation: CASSRIGTGPQETQYF.

The chain uses TRBV6-1 and TRBJ1-1; D unresolved. V was shortened by 3 bases and J by 0 bases, with 14 bases between the two germline ends. CDR1 is MNHNS and CDR2 is SASEGT in the germline V gene. The CDR3 length is 16 residues. The CDR3 sequence: CASSDGRARLNTEAFF. In DNA form, the CDR3 reads TGTGCCAGCAGTGACGGGAGGGCGCGGTTGAACACTGAAGCTTTCTTT.

The chain recombines TRBV18 with TRBJ2-1, with D tentatively TRBD2 (5 bases). V was shortened by 3 bases and J by 9 bases, with 12 bases between the two germline ends. Germline V gives CDR1 KGHSH, CDR2 LQKENI. This CDR3 has 13 residues. The CDR3 region has the DNA TGTGCCAGCTCACCGGACTCTATTGGTGAGCAGTTCTTC. The encoded protein is CASSPDSIGEQFF.

This chain links TRBV4-1 with TRBJ2-5; D may be TRBD2 (6 bases). V was trimmed by 0 bases and J by 2 bases, leaving 10 bases between them. This CDR3 comprises 15 residues. CDR1 MGHRA and CDR2 YSYEKL come from the germline V gene. CDR3 in DNA: TGCGCCAGCAGCCAAGATCAACTAGCTCAAGAGACCCAGTACTTC. Its protein is CASSQDQLAQETQYF.

Only one count was recorded for this clone. As DNA, the CDR3 is TGTGCCAGCTGGGGACAGGGCGACACTGAAGCTTTCTTT. It yields the protein CASWGQGDTEAFF. The rearrangement links TRBV28 to TRBJ1-1; 9 bases line up with TRBD1. This CDR3 contains 13 residues. Per germline, CDR1 MDHEN and CDR2 SYDVKM. J lost 3 bases, V lost 8 bases, and 4 bases had no gene match. The full variable domain, completed using reference TRBV28 and TRBJ1-1, is DVKVTQSSRYLVKRTGEKVFLECVQDMDHENMFWYRQDPGLGLRLIYFSYDVKMKEKGDIPEGYSVSREKKERFSLILESASTNQTSMYLCASWGQGDTEAFFGQGTRLTVV.

The chain employs TRBV11-2 and TRBJ1-4; TRBD1 agrees at 9 bases. V was pared by 3 bases and J by 0 bases, with 2 bases of the junction left unmatched. This CDR3 is built from 16 residues. Germline-derived CDR1 and CDR2 are SGHAT and FQNNGV. This CDR3 reads CASSLGQGATNEKLFF. CDR3 sequence (DNA): TGTGCCAGCAGCTTGGGACAGGGTGCAACTAATGAAAAACTGTTTTTT.

This sequence joins TRBV28 and TRBJ2-7; D is ambiguous. The germline V gene has CDR1 MDHEN and CDR2 SYDVKM. This CDR3 has 11 amino acids. V was cut by 2 bases and J by 6 bases, with 5 bases left in between. The CDR3 coding sequence is TGTGCCAGCAGTTTAGGCTCCGAGCAGTACTTC. Translation gives CASSLGSEQYF.

The CDR3 protein is CASSPDRGLQYV. The CDR3 nucleotides are TGTGCCAGCAGCCCGGACAGGGGGCTGCAGTACGTC. V gene TRBV2 combines with J gene TRBJ2-7, with 11 bases fitting TRBD1. The CDR3 runs to 12 residues. With 6 bases clipped from V and 9 bases from J, the junction kept 4 bases outside the gene matches. CDR1 and CDR2 from the germline V gene are SNHLY and FYNNEI.

This clone was recorded a few times. J is TRBJ1-1 and V is TRBV6-6; 7 nucleotides line up with TRBD1. V dropped 4 bases and J dropped 6; count of bases not matched to a gene: 11. Germline lookup yields CDR1 MNHNY and CDR2 SVGAGI (reference sequence). This CDR3 comprises 15 residues. This chain's CDR3 is CASSSIQGNQAEAFF. DNA of the CDR3: TGTGCCAGCAGTTCTATACAGGGGAATCAGGCTGAAGCTTTCTTT.

V gene TRBV11-2 combines with J gene TRBJ2-2; D unclear. V lost 4 bases, J lost 5 bases, and 17 bases lay in between. Germline values: CDR1 SGHAT, CDR2 FQNNGV. The CDR3 loop spans 16 amino acids. The CDR3 sequence: CASSSFNAAETGELFF. Here the CDR3 DNA reads TGTGCCAGCAGCTCATTCAACGCGGCAGAAACCGGGGAGCTGTTTTTT.

The chain uses TRBV5-1 and TRBJ1-1; TRBD1 matches at 8 bases. With 0 bases clipped from V and 0 bases from J, the junction kept 1 base outside the gene matches. The V gene's germline CDR1 is SGHRS and CDR2 YFSETQ. CDR3 length: 15 amino acids. In DNA form, the CDR3 reads TGCGCCAGCAGCTTGGGGACAGGGTTGAACACTGAAGCTTTCTTT. Its protein product is CASSLGTGLNTEAFF.

This clone was observed once. The V call is TRBV5-4, the J call TRBJ2-3; 9 bases agree with TRBD2. Per the germline V gene, CDR1 is SGHNT and CDR2 is YYREEE (reference sequence). The V gene end was trimmed by 10 bases and the J gene end by 3 bases; junction bases not matched to a gene: 21. The CDR3 extends over 18 amino acids. CDR3 sequence: CAGSGVAGVSPRTDTQYF. The CDR3 DNA reads as TGTGCCGGATCCGGGGTAGCGGGAGTGTCTCCCCGGACAGATACGCAGTATTTT. The whole variable domain, remainder taken from reference TRBV5-4 and TRBJ2-3, is ETGVTQSPTHLIKTRGQQVTLRCSSQSGHNTVSWYQQALGQGPQFIFQYYREEENGRGNFPPRFSGLQFPNYSSELNVNALELDDSALYLCAGSGVAGVSPRTDTQYFGPGTRLTVL.

The chain carries TRBV5-1 and TRBJ2-5, with a weak D call TRBD1 (6 bases). CDR1 and CDR2 from the germline V gene are SGHRS and YFSETQ. With 3 bases removed from V and 1 base from J, the gap between germline ends came to 13 bases. The CDR3 contains 15 residues. CDR3 sequence (DNA): TGCGCCAGCAGCTGGGGGCACGGCGCCCAAGAGACCCAGTACTTC. Its translation is CASSWGHGAQETQYF. Full variable domain (outside the CDR3, taken from reference TRBV5-1 and TRBJ2-5): KAGVTQTPRYLIKTRGQQVTLSCSPISGHRSVSWYQQTPGQGLQFLFEYFSETQRNKGNFPGRFSGRQFSNSRSEMNVSTLELGDSALYLCASSWGHGAQETQYFGPGTRLLVL.

J is TRBJ2-2 and V is TRBV5-1, with D possibly being TRBD2 (6 bases). Trimming shortened V by 4 bases and J by 3 bases, and 13 bases separated the two germline ends. This CDR3 spans 15 amino acids. CDR1 is SGHRS, CDR2 YFSETQ, per germline. CDR3 sequence reads: CASSVGDLDTGELFF. Here the CDR3 DNA reads TGCGCCAGCAGCGTAGGGGACTTGGACACCGGGGAGCTGTTTTTT.

This chain connects TRBV4-2 to TRBJ2-5; TRBD2 is a possible D gene (6 bases). This CDR3 is built from 14 residues. Germline CDR1 is LGHNA and CDR2 is YNFKEQ. V dropped 6 bases and J dropped 2 bases, with 13 bases sitting between them. The CDR3 sequence is CASSPTEGQETQYF. The CDR3 bases are TGTGCCAGCAGTCCTACGGAGGGACAAGAGACCCAGTACTTC.

A note on this clone: Germline and junction disagree at one end, which may indicate a read error. V and J are TRBV7-7 and TRBJ2-5; 13 nucleotides agree with TRBD2. With the DNA end fitting TRBJ2-7 better, the J assignment may be wrong. Germline-derived CDR1 and CDR2 are SSHAT and FNYEAQ (reference sequence). The CDR3 spans 17 residues. CDR3 DNA: TGTGCTAGCAGTCCCGGACTAGCGGGAGCGTATTCCTACGAGCAGTACTTC. Amino acid sequence: CASSPGLAGAYSYEQYF.

DNA for the CDR3: TGTGCCAGCAGCGACAGGGGCTATGGCTACACCTTC. It specifies CASSDRGYGYTF. J is TRBJ1-2 and V is TRBV28; TRBD1 matches at 8 bases. CDR1 is MDHEN and CDR2 is SYDVKM in the germline V gene. The trim removed 6 bases at V and 4 bases at J, leaving 1 base unmatched. The CDR3 runs 12 residues.

J is TRBJ2-5 and V is TRBV5-4, with D possibly matching TRBD2 (5 bases). The J call may be faulty, since TRBJ2-7 better matches the DNA end. The CDR3 is made up of 15 amino acids. Germline V gives CDR1 SGHNT, CDR2 YYREEE (reference sequence). CDR3 amino acids: CASSWIGRRQYEQYF. The CDR3 bases are TGTGCCAGCAGCTGGATAGGGCGGAGGCAGTACGAGCAGTACTTC.

For the CDR3, the DNA is TGTGCCAGCAGAAGGACAGGGGGAGTAGGTCAGCCCCAGCATTTT. Translated: CASRRTGGVGQPQHF. The chain has TRBV28 and TRBJ1-5; TRBD1 matches 10 bases. Per germline, CDR1 MDHEN and CDR2 SYDVKM. The V gene end was trimmed by 6 bases and the J gene end by 6 bases; junction bases not matched to a gene: 8. This CDR3 is built from 15 residues.